This paragraph reports one T cell receptor beta chain. Its antigen is not identified. This sample stems from a study of T cell responses to AZD1222 COVID-19 vaccine. Study context: Some second doses came at about 4 weeks and others at about 12 weeks; these were pooled. Study-wide points: At 160-218 and 743-854, vaccine-associated CD4 TCRs were dominant, and they spanned spike.

Sequencing used immunoSEQ multiplex PCR; TCRdb keeps in-frame clones, though not all of them. Of more than 100,000 clones in the sample, 70% to 90% are singletons; the top ten hold roughly 5%. The CDR3 sequence is 14 residues long. CDR1 SGHTS and CDR2 YDEGEE come from the germline V gene. With V trimmed by 2 bases and J by 5 bases, 3 bases remained unmatched. The source of this sequence is an adult in good health. The gene calls are TRBV5-8 and TRBJ1-2, with 10 bases identical to TRBD1. This specimen consisted of peripheral blood, obtained on day 0 of AZD1222 vaccination. The CDR3 loop is CASSLGQGGYGYTF. CDR3 nucleotide sequence: TGTGCCAGCAGCTTAGGACAGGGGGGGTATGGCTACACCTTC. The entire variable domain, with the rest obtained from reference TRBV5-8 and TRBJ1-2, is as follows: EAGVTQSPTHLIKTRGQQATLRCSPISGHTSVYWYQQALGLGLQFLLWYDEGEERNRGNFPPRFSGRQFPNYSSELNVNALELEDSALYLCASSLGQGGYGYTFGSGTRLTVV.